The 6 T cell receptor beta chains listed next were all sequenced from one sample in a study of early T cells in non-severe SARS-CoV-2 infection. TCRdb reanalysed the 5' RACE reads using MiXCR and keeps one entry per CDR3 protein. The sample has over 35,000 distinct CDR3 sequences, about 6% seen once. Material: whole blood, obtained at baseline. The receptors come from an adult who was a healthcare worker with PCR-confirmed SARS-CoV-2 infection or an uninfected control (not recorded which).

This clonotype turned up a few times. The V gene is TRBV19, the J gene TRBJ2-1; D is unclear. Germline V gene lookup returns CDR1 LNHDA and CDR2 SQIVND (reference sequence). V was trimmed by 5 bases and J by 5 bases, leaving 16 bases between them. This CDR3 spans 15 amino acids. The CDR3 region is CASSPRHIKNNEQFF. CDR3 DNA sequence: TGTGCCAGTAGTCCCCGACATATAAAGAACAATGAGCAGTTCTTC.

This clonotype was recorded at least ten times. The chain carries TRBV7-2 and TRBJ2-7; D gene uncertain. Trimming left V 4 bases short and J 9 bases short, with 13 bases between. The CDR3 loop spans 12 amino acids. From germline, CDR1 is SGHTA and CDR2 FQGNSA. CDR3 loop: CASSSRPGGQYF. CDR3 coding DNA: TGTGCCAGCAGCTCCCGTCCAGGCGGGCAGTACTTC.

This clonotype has ten or more counts. The rearrangement joins TRBV5-4 to TRBJ2-7; 8 nucleotides agree with TRBD2. The CDR3 totals 17 residues. CDR1 is SGHNT and CDR2 is YYREEE in the germline V gene (reference sequence). V lost 3 bases and J lost 0; bases outside the gene matches: 11. In nucleotides, the CDR3 is TGTGCCAGCAGCTCTACCGTGGGAAGCGGGGGCTCCTACGAGCAGTACTTC. Its translation: CASSSTVGSGGSYEQYF.

This clonotype was observed a handful of times. The chain carries TRBV9 and TRBJ2-7; a possible D gene is TRBD1 (6 bases). The V end lost 4 bases, the J end lost 0 bases, and 17 bases lay between the germline ends. Germline CDR1 is SGDLS and CDR2 is YYNGEE. CDR3 length: 16 amino acids. CDR3 nucleotides: TGTGCCAGCAGCTACAACCCGGACAGCAGCTCCTACGAGCAGTACTTC. Translation gives CASSYNPDSSSYEQYF.

This clonotype came up many times. The chain is built from TRBV4-3 and TRBJ1-2; D may be TRBD1 (5 bases). The CDR3 extends over 16 amino acids. The ends were cut back, 0 bases at V and 4 bases at J, with 15 bases in the middle. CDR1 is LGHNA and CDR2 is YSLEER in the germline V gene. The CDR3 sequence is CASSQDQARAGYGYTF. The DNA of the CDR3 is TGCGCCAGCAGCCAAGATCAGGCCAGGGCGGGCTATGGCTACACCTTC.

The sample holds many counts of this clonotype. The chain carries TRBV6-2 or TRBV6-3 and TRBJ2-6; D remains ambiguous. The ends were cut back, 2 bases at V and 4 bases at J, with 6 bases in the middle. Germline CDR1 MNHEY, CDR2 SVGEGT. CDR3 length equals 14 residues. Here the CDR3 reads CASSYTAGANVLTF. CDR3 coding DNA: TGTGCCAGCAGTTACACCGCAGGGGCCAACGTCCTGACTTTC.